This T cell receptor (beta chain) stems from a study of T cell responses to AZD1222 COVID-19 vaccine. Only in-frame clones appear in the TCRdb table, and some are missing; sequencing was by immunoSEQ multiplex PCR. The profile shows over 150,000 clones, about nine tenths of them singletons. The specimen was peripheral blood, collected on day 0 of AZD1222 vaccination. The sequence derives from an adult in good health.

The CDR3 is CASSLGSRWNYGYTF. The DNA for the CDR3 is TGTGCCAGCAGCTTAGGGTCTCGGTGGAACTATGGCTACACCTTC. The chain is built from TRBV7-9 and TRBJ1-2, with D unresolved. Germline values: CDR1 SEHNR, CDR2 FQNEAQ (reference sequence). The CDR3 extends over 15 amino acids. The V gene lost 1 base and the J gene lost 2 bases, with 11 bases spanning the gap.